These T cell receptor beta chains were read from a single sample in a study of T cell responses to AZD1222 COVID-19 vaccine. The protocol was immunoSEQ multiplex PCR, while the TCRdb copy is restricted to in-frame clones and leaves out a portion. Found here are tens of thousands of clones, 90% of them singletons; the top ten hold roughly 4.8%. The source material was peripheral blood, sampled on day 0 of AZD1222 vaccination. Receptors were obtained from an adult in good health. The CDR3 runs from the conserved cysteine through the conserved F or W. D genes are given only for firm matches. Clone size appears in some rows only: once, few, many, or a class for an expanded clone.

d_gene: TRBD1
v_gene: TRBV24-1
j_gene: TRBJ2-2
abundance: .
CDR3nt: TGTGCCACCAGTGATTCCGGGACAGCGAACACCGGGGAGCTGTTTTTT
CDR3aa: CATSDSGTANTGELFF

d_gene: TRBD1
v_gene: TRBV27
j_gene: TRBJ2-1
abundance: .
CDR3nt: TGTGCCAGCAGTGACGGGACAGGGCGCAATGAGCAGTTCTTC
CDR3aa: CASSDGTGRNEQFF

d_gene: .
v_gene: TRBV12-3/TRBV12-4
j_gene: TRBJ1-2
abundance: .
CDR3nt: TGTGCCAGCAGTTACAGGGTTCGGTTTGGCTACACCTTC
CDR3aa: CASSYRVRFGYTF

d_gene: .
v_gene: TRBV5-6
j_gene: TRBJ2-7
abundance: few
CDR3nt: TGTGCCAGCAGCTTGGTCGCAGGGAAGGGGCTCTACGAGCAGTACTTC
CDR3aa: CASSLVAGKGLYEQYF

d_gene: TRBD2
v_gene: TRBV7-7
j_gene: TRBJ2-1
abundance: .
CDR3nt: TGTGCTAGCAGCTTGGCTAGCGGCAATGAGCAGTTCTTC
CDR3aa: CASSLASGNEQFF

d_gene: .
v_gene: TRBV9
j_gene: TRBJ2-3
abundance: .
CDR3nt: TGTGCCAGCAGCGGTGTCTCGAACAGATTGTCCGAGGATACGCAGTATTTT
CDR3aa: CASSGVSNRLSEDTQYF

d_gene: .
v_gene: TRBV5-6
j_gene: TRBJ1-2
abundance: .
CDR3nt: TGTGCCAGCAGCCGTCCGGGACCTAACTATGGCTACACCTTC
CDR3aa: CASSRPGPNYGYTF

d_gene: TRBD1
v_gene: TRBV10-3
j_gene: TRBJ2-7
abundance: .
CDR3nt: TGTGCCATCAGGGGGACAGGAGGTACCTACGAGCAGTACTTC
CDR3aa: CAIRGTGGTYEQYF

d_gene: TRBD1
v_gene: TRBV7-3
j_gene: TRBJ1-1
abundance: .
CDR3nt: TGTGCCAGCAGCTCGGGACAGGGCAGACTCTCTGAAGCTTTCTTT
CDR3aa: CASSSGQGRLSEAFF

d_gene: .
v_gene: TRBV28
j_gene: TRBJ1-2
abundance: .
CDR3nt: TGTGCCAGCAGTTTAACCGGTATGGGGCCAGGAGGCTACACCTTC
CDR3aa: CASSLTGMGPGGYTF

d_gene: TRBD1
v_gene: TRBV5-4
j_gene: TRBJ2-7
abundance: .
CDR3nt: TGTGCCAGCAGCCCCCGGACAGGTGAAAACCCCTACGAGCAGTACTTC
CDR3aa: CASSPRTGENPYEQYF

d_gene: TRBD2
v_gene: TRBV28
j_gene: TRBJ2-5
abundance: .
CDR3nt: TGTGCCAGCAGTTCGGGACTAGCGGGGGCCTATCCGGAGACCCAGTACTTC
CDR3aa: CASSSGLAGAYPETQYF

d_gene: TRBD1
v_gene: TRBV5-6
j_gene: TRBJ2-7
abundance: once
CDR3nt: TGTGCCAGCAGGAAGGACAGGAGTGAGCAGTACTTC
CDR3aa: CASRKDRSEQYF

d_gene: .
v_gene: TRBV7-9
j_gene: TRBJ2-1
abundance: .
CDR3nt: TGTGCCAGCAGCCCCCGCGTTAGCTCCTACAATGAGCAGTTCTTC
CDR3aa: CASSPRVSSYNEQFF

d_gene: .
v_gene: TRBV5-1
j_gene: TRBJ1-1
abundance: .
CDR3nt: TGCGCCAGCAGCTTGGCGAGCCCAGGGGAGAACACTGAAGCTTTCTTT
CDR3aa: CASSLASPGENTEAFF

d_gene: .
v_gene: TRBV18
j_gene: TRBJ1-6
abundance: .
CDR3nt: TGTGCCAGCTCACGGGCCAAGGATTCACCCCTCCACTTT
CDR3aa: CASSRAKDSPLHF

d_gene: TRBD1
v_gene: TRBV19
j_gene: TRBJ2-3
abundance: .
CDR3nt: TGTGCCAGTAGTCCGCGACAGGGCCCTACTGATACGCAGTATTTT
CDR3aa: CASSPRQGPTDTQYF

d_gene: .
v_gene: TRBV7-8
j_gene: TRBJ1-3
abundance: few
CDR3nt: TGTGCCAGCAGCTTGGCAGGGGTTGGAAACACCATATATTTT
CDR3aa: CASSLAGVGNTIYF

d_gene: TRBD1
v_gene: TRBV19
j_gene: TRBJ1-2
abundance: .
CDR3nt: TGTGCCAGTAGTCCCTCCCCGGACAGGGGACATGGCTACACCTTC
CDR3aa: CASSPSPDRGHGYTF

d_gene: TRBD1
v_gene: TRBV28
j_gene: TRBJ2-3
abundance: .
CDR3nt: TGTGCCAGCGGAAGACAGGGACCAGATACGCAGTATTTT
CDR3aa: CASGRQGPDTQYF

d_gene: TRBD1
v_gene: TRBV5-6
j_gene: TRBJ2-7
abundance: .
CDR3nt: TGTGCCAGCAGCGCCATCCCGGGACAGGGCCATTCATCCTCCTACGAGCAGTACTTC
CDR3aa: CASSAIPGQGHSSSYEQYF

d_gene: .
v_gene: TRBV14
j_gene: TRBJ1-3
abundance: .
CDR3nt: TGTGCCAGCCCGACCCCCTCCTCTGGAAACACCATATATTTT
CDR3aa: CASPTPSSGNTIYF

d_gene: .
v_gene: TRBV19
j_gene: TRBJ2-7
abundance: .
CDR3nt: TGTGCCAGTAGTATAGATGCTGTTCTCGACGAGCAGTACTTC
CDR3aa: CASSIDAVLDEQYF

d_gene: TRBD1
v_gene: TRBV7-9
j_gene: TRBJ1-5
abundance: .
CDR3nt: TGTGCCAGCAGCCTGGACAGGGGGCAGGGTCAGCCCCAGCATTTT
CDR3aa: CASSLDRGQGQPQHF